This T cell receptor beta chain came from a study of blood T cell repertoires in COVID-19. Turning to the study itself: Sources were T cells, B-cell-depleted T cells, or PBMCs; the material itself was cDNA or gDNA.

Germline lookup yields CDR1 MNHNS and CDR2 SASEGT. CDR3 length: 17 amino acids. Concerning this clone itself: Relative to the germline gene, one junction end is altered; a read error may explain this.

Only in-frame clones appear in the TCRdb table, and some are missing; sequencing was by immunoSEQ multiplex PCR. Here the sample spans 350,000 to 500,000 clones, 70% to 90% being singletons. The sequence was obtained from a young woman who had been exposed to COVID-19. The chain links TRBV6-1 to TRBJ1-6, with TRBD1 matching over 7 bases. Material for sequencing was PBMCs or T cells enriched from blood (not recorded which). The CDR3 region has the DNA TGTGCCAGCAGGGAAGAGACAGGGCTGGATTATAATTCACCCCTCCACTTT. Its protein product is CASREETGLDYNSPLHF.